The sample holds a few counts of the clone carrying this TCR beta chain. The source of the sample is a study of T-cell memory formation after mild COVID-19. TCRdb itself ran the 5' RACE reads through MiXCR, one entry per CDR3 protein. The data show 560,000 or so distinct CDR3 sequences, with about 18% seen just once and 8.1% held by the top ten. CDR3 length: 13 amino acids. V lost 10 bases and J lost 4; bases outside the gene matches: 7. The V gene's germline CDR1 is SEHNR and CDR2 FQNEAQ (reference sequence). This sequence joins TRBV7-9 and TRBJ2-3; 8 nucleotides align to TRBD2. The sample taken for sequencing was PBMCs or a T cell subset sorted from them (not recorded which). This sequence originates from an adult woman who had mild COVID-19 (a few samples of this study predate the infection). Cell type and time point are not known. Here the CDR3 reads CATTGTSPDTQYF. CDR3 in DNA: TGTGCCACCACCGGGACTAGTCCAGATACGCAGTATTTT. The variable domain in full, completed from reference TRBV7-9 and TRBJ2-3, reads DTGVSQNPRHKITKRGQNVTFRCDPISEHNRLYWYRQTLGQGPEFLTYFQNEAQLEKSRLLSDRFSAERPKGSFSTLEIQRTEQGDSAMYLCATTGTSPDTQYFGPGTRLTVL.